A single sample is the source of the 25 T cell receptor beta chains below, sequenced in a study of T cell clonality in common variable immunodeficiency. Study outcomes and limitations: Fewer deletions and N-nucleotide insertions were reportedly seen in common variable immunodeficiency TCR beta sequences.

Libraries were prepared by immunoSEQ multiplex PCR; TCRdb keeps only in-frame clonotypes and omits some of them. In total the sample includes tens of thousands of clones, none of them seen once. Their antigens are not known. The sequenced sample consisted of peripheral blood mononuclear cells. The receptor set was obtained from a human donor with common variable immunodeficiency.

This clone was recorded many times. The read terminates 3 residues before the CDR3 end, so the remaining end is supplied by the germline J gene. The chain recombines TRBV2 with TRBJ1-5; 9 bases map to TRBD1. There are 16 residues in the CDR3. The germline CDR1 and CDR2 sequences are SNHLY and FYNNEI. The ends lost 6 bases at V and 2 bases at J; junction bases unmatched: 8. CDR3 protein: CASSPGTGLRNQPQHF. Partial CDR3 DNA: TGTGCCAGCAGCCCCGGGACAGGGTTGCGCAATCAGCCC.

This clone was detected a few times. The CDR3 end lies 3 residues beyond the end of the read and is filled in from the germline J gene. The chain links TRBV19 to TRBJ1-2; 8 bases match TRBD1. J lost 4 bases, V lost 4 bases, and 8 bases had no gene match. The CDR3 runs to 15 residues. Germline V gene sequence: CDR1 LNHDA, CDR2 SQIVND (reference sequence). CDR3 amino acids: CASSNLGTGSYGYTF. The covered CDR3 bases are TGTGCCAGTAGTAACCTAGGGACAGGATCCTATGGC.

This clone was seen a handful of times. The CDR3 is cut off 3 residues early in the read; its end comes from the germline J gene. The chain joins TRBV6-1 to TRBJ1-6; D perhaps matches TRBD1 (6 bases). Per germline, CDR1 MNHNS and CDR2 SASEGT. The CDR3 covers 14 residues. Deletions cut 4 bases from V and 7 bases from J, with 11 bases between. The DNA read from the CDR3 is TGTGCCAGCAGTGGGGGGCGGAACAATTCACCC. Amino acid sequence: CASSGGRNNSP. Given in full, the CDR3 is CASSGGRNNSPLHF.

The CDR3 protein is CASSASGGFSYNEQFF. The part of the CDR3 DNA that was read is TGTGCCAGCAGTGCTAGCGGGGGGTTCTCCTACAATGAG. The rearrangement links TRBV6-1 to TRBJ2-1, with 11 positions matching TRBD2. The read is 3 residues too short to cover the CDR3 end, so that end is filled in from the germline J gene. Trimming removed 4 bases from V and 0 bases from J; junction bases left unmatched: 2. Germline CDR1 is MNHNS and CDR2 is SASEGT. This CDR3 is built from 16 residues.

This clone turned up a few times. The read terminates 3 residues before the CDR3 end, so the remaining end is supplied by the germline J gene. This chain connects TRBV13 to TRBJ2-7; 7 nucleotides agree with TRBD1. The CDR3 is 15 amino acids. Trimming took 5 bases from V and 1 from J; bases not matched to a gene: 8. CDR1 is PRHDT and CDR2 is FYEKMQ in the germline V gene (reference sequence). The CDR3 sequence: CASSLRQGESYEQYF. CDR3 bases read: TGTGCCAGCAGCCTTAGACAGGGTGAGTCCTACGAG. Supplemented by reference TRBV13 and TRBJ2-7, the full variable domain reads AAGVIQSPRHLIKEKRETATLKCYPIPRHDTVYWYQQGPGQDPQFLISFYEKMQSDKGSIPDRFSAQQFSDYHSELNMSSLELGDSALYFCASSLRQGESYEQYFGPGTRLTVT.

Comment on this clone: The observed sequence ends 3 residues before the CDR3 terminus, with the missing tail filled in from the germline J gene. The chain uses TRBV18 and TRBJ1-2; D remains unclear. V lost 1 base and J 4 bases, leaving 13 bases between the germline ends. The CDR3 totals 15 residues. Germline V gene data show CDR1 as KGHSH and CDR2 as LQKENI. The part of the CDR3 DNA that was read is TGTGCCAGCTCACCACAGCCCCTTTCAGGCTATGGC. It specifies CASSPQPLSGYG. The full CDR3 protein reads CASSPQPLSGYGYTF.

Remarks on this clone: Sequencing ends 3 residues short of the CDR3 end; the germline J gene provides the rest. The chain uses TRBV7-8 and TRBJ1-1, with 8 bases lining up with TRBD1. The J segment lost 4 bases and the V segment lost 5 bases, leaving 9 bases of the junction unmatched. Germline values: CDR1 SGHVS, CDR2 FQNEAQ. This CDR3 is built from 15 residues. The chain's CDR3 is CASSGGQGEGTEAFF. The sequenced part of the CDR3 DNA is TGTGCCAGCAGCGGCGGACAGGGAGAGGGCACTGAA.

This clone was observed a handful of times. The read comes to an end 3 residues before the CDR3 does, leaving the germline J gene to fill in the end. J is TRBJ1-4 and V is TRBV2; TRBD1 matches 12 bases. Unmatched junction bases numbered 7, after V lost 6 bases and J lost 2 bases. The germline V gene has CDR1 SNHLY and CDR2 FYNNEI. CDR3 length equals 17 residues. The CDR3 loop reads CASRGQGARLTNEKLFF. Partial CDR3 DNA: TGTGCCAGCAGGGGACAGGGGGCCAGGTTGACTAATGAAAAA.

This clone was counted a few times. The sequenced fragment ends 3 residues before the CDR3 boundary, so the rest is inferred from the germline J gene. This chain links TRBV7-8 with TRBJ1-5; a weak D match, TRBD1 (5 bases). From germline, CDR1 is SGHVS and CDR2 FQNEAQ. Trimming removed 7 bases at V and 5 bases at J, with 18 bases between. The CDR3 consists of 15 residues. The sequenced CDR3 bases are TGTGCCAGCAAGCCCGGGGGGTACGTCCATCAGCCC. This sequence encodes CASKPGGYVHQP. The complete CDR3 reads CASKPGGYVHQPQHF.

The CDR3 bases that were read are TGTGCCAGCAAAGAGGGTCTGGGTGGC. Its protein product is CASKEGLGG. The CDR3 in its entirety is CASKEGLGGYTF. The chain combines TRBV2 with TRBJ1-2; D gene uncertain. Read data end 3 residues before the CDR3 end; the end is taken from the germline J gene. Germline V gives CDR1 SNHLY, CDR2 FYNNEI. Trimming shortened V by 7 bases and J by 7 bases, and 13 bases separated the two germline ends. The CDR3 contains 12 residues.

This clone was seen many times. Partial CDR3 DNA: TGTGCCAGCAGCTTGGTGCCAGGCAACTATGGC. It encodes CASSLVPGNYG. The whole CDR3 sequence is CASSLVPGNYGYTF. The J gene is TRBJ1-2, the V gene TRBV11-2; D remains ambiguous. Sequencing ends 3 residues short of the CDR3 end; the germline J gene provides the rest. V gave up 3 bases and J gave up 2 bases, with 10 bases separating them. CDR1 and CDR2 from the germline V gene are SGHAT and FQNNGV. The CDR3 is made up of 14 amino acids.

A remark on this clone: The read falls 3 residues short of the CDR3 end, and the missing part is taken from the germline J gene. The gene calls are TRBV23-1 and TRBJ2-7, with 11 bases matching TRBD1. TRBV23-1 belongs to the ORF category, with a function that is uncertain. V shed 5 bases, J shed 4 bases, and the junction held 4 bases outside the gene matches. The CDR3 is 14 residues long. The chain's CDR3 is CASSRDRGFYEQYF. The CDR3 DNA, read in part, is TGCGCCAGCAGTAGGGACAGGGGGTTTTACGAG.

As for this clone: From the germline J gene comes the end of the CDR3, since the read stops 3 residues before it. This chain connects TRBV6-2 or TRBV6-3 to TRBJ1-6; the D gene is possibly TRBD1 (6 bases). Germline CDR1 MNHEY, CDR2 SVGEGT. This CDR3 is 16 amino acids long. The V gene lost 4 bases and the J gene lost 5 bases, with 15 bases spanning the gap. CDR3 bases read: TGTGCCAGCAGTTCGGGAAAGACAGGAGATAATTCACCC. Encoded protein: CASSSGKTGDNSP. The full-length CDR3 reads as CASSSGKTGDNSPLHF.

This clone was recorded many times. CDR3 DNA (partial): TGTGCCATCGAGGGTGGCGGAAACACC. Its translation: CAIEGGGNT. The entire CDR3 is CAIEGGGNTIYF. The V call is TRBV10-3, the J call TRBJ1-3; D gene unclear. The CDR3 end falls 3 residues outside the read, so it is completed with the germline J gene. This CDR3 has 12 residues. V gave up 8 bases and J gave up 4 bases, with 9 bases separating them. Germline V gene lookup returns CDR1 ENHRY and CDR2 SYGVKD.

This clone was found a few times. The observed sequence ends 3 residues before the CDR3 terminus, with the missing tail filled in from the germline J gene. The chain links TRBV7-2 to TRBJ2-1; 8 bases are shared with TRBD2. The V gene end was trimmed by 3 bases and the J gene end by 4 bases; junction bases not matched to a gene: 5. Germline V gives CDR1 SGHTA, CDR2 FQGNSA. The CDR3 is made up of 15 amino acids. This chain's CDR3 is CASSFVSGGYNEQFF. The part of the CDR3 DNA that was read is TGTGCCAGCAGCTTCGTCAGCGGGGGATACAATGAG.

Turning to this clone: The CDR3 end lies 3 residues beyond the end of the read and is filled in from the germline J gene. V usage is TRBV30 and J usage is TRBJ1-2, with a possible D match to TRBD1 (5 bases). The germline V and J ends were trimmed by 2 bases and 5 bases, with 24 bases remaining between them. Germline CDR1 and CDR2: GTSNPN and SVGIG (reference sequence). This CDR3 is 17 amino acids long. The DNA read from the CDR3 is TGTGCCTGGAGTCCTGTTGATAGAGCAGGGCGAAATTATGGC. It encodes CAWSPVDRAGRNYG. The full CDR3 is CAWSPVDRAGRNYGYTF.

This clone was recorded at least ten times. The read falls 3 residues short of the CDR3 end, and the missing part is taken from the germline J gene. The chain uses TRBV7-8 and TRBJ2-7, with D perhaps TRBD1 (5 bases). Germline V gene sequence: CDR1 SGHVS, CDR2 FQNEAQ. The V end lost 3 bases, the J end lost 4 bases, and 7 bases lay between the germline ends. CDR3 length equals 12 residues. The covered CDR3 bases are TGTGCCAGCAGCTTCCAGGGTTACGAG. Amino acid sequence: CASSFQGYE. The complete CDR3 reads CASSFQGYEQYF.

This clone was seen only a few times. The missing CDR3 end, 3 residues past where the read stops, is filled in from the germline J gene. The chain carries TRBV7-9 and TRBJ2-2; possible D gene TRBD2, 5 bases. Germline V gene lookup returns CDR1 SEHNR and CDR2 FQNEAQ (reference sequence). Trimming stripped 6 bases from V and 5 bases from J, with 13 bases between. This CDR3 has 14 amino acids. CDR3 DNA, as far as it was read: TGTGCCAGCAGTCGCGGGTACGGGACCGGGGAG. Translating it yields CASSRGYGTGE. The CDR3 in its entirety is CASSRGYGTGELFF.

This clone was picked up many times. The CDR3 loop is CAVRTSETYNEQFF. The DNA read from the CDR3 is TGTGCCGTCCGGACTAGCGAGACCTACAATGAG. The chain combines TRBV10-3 with TRBJ2-1; TRBD2 matches at 9 bases. The CDR3 extends 3 residues past the end of the read, so its final part is completed from the germline J gene. This CDR3 spans 14 amino acids. Germline V gives CDR1 ENHRY, CDR2 SYGVKD. Losses at the gene ends were 11 bases for V and 2 bases for J; bases not matched to a gene: 7.

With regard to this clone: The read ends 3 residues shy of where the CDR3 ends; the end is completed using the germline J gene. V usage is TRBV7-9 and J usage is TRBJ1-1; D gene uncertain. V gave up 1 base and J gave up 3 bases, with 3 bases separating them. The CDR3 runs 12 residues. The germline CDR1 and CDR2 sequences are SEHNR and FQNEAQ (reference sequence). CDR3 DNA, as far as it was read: TGTGCCAGCAGCTTAGAGGACACTGAA. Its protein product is CASSLEDTE. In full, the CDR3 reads CASSLEDTEAFF.

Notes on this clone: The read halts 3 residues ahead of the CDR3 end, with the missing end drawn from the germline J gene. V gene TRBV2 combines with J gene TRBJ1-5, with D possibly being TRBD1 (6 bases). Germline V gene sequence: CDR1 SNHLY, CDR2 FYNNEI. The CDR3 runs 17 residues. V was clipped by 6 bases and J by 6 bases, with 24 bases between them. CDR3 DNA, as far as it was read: TGTGCCAGCAGGGCGTTATTCGGGGGGCCCACCAGTCAGCCC. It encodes CASRALFGGPTSQP. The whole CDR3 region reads CASRALFGGPTSQPQHF.

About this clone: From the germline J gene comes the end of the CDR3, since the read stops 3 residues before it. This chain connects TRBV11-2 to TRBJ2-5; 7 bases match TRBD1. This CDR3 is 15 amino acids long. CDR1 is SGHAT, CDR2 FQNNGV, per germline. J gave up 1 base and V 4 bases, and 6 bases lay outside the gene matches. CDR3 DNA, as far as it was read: TGTGCCAGCAGCTCGATCGACAGGGTCCAAGAGACC. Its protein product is CASSSIDRVQET. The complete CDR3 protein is CASSSIDRVQETQYF. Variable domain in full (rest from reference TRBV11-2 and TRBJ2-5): EAGVAQSPRYKIIEKRQSVAFWCNPISGHATLYWYQQILGQGPKLLIQFQNNGVVDDSQLPKDRFSAERLKGVDSTLKIQPAKLEDSAVYLCASSSIDRVQETQYFGPGTRLLVL.

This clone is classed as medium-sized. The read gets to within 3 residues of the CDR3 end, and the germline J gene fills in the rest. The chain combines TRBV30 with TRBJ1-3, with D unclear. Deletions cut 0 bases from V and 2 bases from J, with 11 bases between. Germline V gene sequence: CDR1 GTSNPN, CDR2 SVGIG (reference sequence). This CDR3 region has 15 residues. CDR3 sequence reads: CAWSVPSPPGNTIYF. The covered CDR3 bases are TGTGCCTGGAGTGTACCGAGCCCTCCTGGAAACACC.

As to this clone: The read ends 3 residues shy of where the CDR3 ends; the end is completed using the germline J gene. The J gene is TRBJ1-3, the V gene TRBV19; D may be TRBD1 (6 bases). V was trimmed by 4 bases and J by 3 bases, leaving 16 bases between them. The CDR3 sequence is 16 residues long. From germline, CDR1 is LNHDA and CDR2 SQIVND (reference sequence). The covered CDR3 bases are TGTGCCAGTAGTACCCGTGGGGGGGCAAGTGGAAACACC. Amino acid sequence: CASSTRGGASGNT. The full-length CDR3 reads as CASSTRGGASGNTIYF.

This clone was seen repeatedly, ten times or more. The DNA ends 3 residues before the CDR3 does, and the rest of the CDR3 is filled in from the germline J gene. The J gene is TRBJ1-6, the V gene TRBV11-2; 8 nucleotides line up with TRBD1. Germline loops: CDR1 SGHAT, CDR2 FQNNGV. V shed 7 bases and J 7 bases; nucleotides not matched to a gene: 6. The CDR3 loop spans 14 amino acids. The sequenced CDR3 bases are TGTGCCAGCACTACGACAGGGGAGAATTCACCC. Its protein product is CASTTTGENSP. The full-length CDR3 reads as CASTTTGENSPLHF.